Detailed here is one T cell receptor (beta chain). The antigen remains undetermined. This table comes from immunoSEQ multiplex PCR, and its TCRdb copy is limited to in-frame clones, with some not included. The table has 100,000 to 130,000 clones, 90% seen once. This entry belongs to a study of Tregs in tolerant kidney transplant recipients. Study overall: The nonmyeloablative bone marrow transplants came from related graft donors, with transient mixed chimerism. Study-wide points: No direct test of biological reproducibility was done here. For some patients, primers changed over time, blocking nucleotide-level comparison.

V gave up 4 bases and J gave up 2 bases, with 9 bases separating them. The CDR3 totals 15 residues. The germline gives CDR1 MGHDK, CDR2 SYGVNS. Unstimulated regulatory T cells (CD4+CD25+CD127-), CD4+CD25- non-regulatory cells, CD4 and CD8 cells were FACS-sorted from thawed PBMCs. The V call is TRBV25-1, the J call TRBJ2-6; TRBD1 might be the D (6 bases). Specimen: CD4+ T cells from blood, collected before the transplant. This clonotype originated in a human donor who received a combined kidney and bone marrow transplant. CDR3 region: CASSGTAPGANVLTF. Here the CDR3 DNA reads TGTGCCAGCAGTGGGACAGCACCTGGGGCCAACGTCCTGACTTTC. Supplemented by reference TRBV25-1 and TRBJ2-6, the full variable domain reads EADIYQTPRYLVIGTGKKITLECSQTMGHDKMYWYQQDPGMELHLIHYSYGVNSTEKGDLSSESTVSRIRTEHFPLTLESARPSHTSQYLCASSGTAPGANVLTFGAGSRLTVL.